This TCR beta chain came from a study of T cell responses to AZD1222 COVID-19 vaccine (dated by TCRdb to the early 2020s). About the investigation overall: A total of 230 to 250 trial participants underwent TCR sequencing, of whom under 220 had received two doses of AZD1222 and some 25 had received two doses of the MenACWY control vaccine. Trial participants were enrolled by age into subgroups of 18-55, 56-69 and 70-plus years, and roughly 150, 30 and 60 TCR-sequenced participants, respectively, were included in these subgroups. Study-wide conclusions, independent of this receptor: Because no day 14 peak-response samples were available, the repertoires could be characterized only after the peak T cell response. A significant rise in spike-specific TCR breadth and depth was observed after two AZD1222 doses relative to day 0 and relative to MenACWY recipients. Vaccine-associated CD4 TCRs spanned the whole spike protein, with dominant responses in regions 160-218 and 743-854. Most participants were white British and females outnumbered males, and the authors suggested that clonal diversity may have been underestimated. The 56-69-year group was small, and its depth increase did not reach significance, likely because of low power. Conclusions about previously exposed vaccinees were limited because only a handful of AZD1222 recipients were SARS-CoV-2 seropositive at baseline. Reportedly, close to half of the unique spike-specific TCRs recognized epitopes lying outside the regions that are mutated in the B.1.351 and B.1.1.7 variants.

The CDR3, from cysteine to phenylalanine, totals 15 residues. Only CDR3 DNA is held: 45 bases, read in frame from base 1. The CDR1 and CDR2 encoded by the germline V gene (reference sequence) are SGHNT and YYREEE. The germline V and J ends show losses of 3 bases and 2 bases respectively, and no gene match explains 6 bases of the junction. A word on this clone: Its recognized antigen is unknown. Per-base quality was not reported, and no clone a single base away is much larger than it.

What the time point label conveys for this sample: about 28 days (+/-7) after the second vaccine dose. AZD1222 recipients given second doses at about 4 weeks or at about 12 weeks were pooled, since spike-specific TCR depth and breadth were not found to differ between the two schedules. Vaccinee samples came from UK trials COV001 and COV002, including a single-blind randomized controlled phase 2/3 trial of AZD1222 (ChAdOx1 nCoV-19) in healthy adults. For TCRbeta chain sequencing, PBMC samples were collected from trial participants at day 0 and at day 28 after the second dose. The CDR3 regions of human TCRbeta chains were analyzed by immunosequencing. In the source study's methods: Repertoire TCRs were matched against a reference library of SARS-CoV-2-specific TCRs generated with the MIRA antigen-specificity platform. Breadth was defined as the fraction of unique TCRs that were SARS-CoV-2-associated, and depth was defined as the fraction of total T cells that were SARS-CoV-2-associated. Using the MIRA data, every spike-specific TCR was mapped to the spike region that the TCR reacted to and assigned to either a CD4 or a CD8 class. Log10-transformed breadth and depth values were compared by one-way ANOVA with Sidak's multiple comparisons tests. TCRdb took this table from immuneACCESS and kept in-frame rearrangements with V and J called. Such tables lack part of the clones; where checked against another copy, unresolved V genes explain under half of the gap, and the rest is unexplained. V and J calls and clone size follow that table, whereas D and trimming were derived from the DNA. The sample table holds around 80,000 clones, of which 80% to 90% were seen once. The top ten constitute less than 11% of the sample.

This sequence uses TRBV5-4 and TRBJ2-3; 7 middle bases align to TRBD2. The input for sequencing was peripheral blood, taken 28 days after the second AZD1222 dose. The TCR originated in an adult who received the AZD1222 COVID-19 vaccine. The DNA is as follows: TGTGCCAGCAGCTGGGAGGGACCGCTCACAGATACGCAGTATTTT. Its protein product is CASSWEGPLTDTQYF.